The present T cell receptor (beta chain) was sequenced within a study of blood T cells in healthy people across ages. Study-level results: The study regarded diversity estimates from one million T cells as underestimates.

Then a second PCR, running roughly 7 to 12 cycles, was carried out with a sample-barcoded 5' primer and a J-beta primer mix. Using its own MiXCR run on the 5' RACE reads, TCRdb lists one record per CDR3 protein. Here the sample spans 800,000 or so distinct CDR3 sequences, roughly 25% being singletons. This clonotype has more than one count but fewer than ten. Antigen: not known. There are 15 residues in the CDR3. The germline CDR1 and CDR2 sequences are ENHRY and SYGVKD. This same sample was also part of a study on T cells of mothers and their children.

The chain links TRBV10-3 to TRBJ2-5; a weak D match, TRBD2 (6 bases). The end of the DNA is better explained by TRBJ2-7, so the J call may be wrong. This sequence originates from a boy between 10 and 17 years old in good health. The source material was blood. This chain's CDR3 is CAISGDFITGHEQYF. The CDR3 DNA reads as TGTGCCATCAGTGGGGACTTCATCACCGGCCACGAGCAGTACTTC.